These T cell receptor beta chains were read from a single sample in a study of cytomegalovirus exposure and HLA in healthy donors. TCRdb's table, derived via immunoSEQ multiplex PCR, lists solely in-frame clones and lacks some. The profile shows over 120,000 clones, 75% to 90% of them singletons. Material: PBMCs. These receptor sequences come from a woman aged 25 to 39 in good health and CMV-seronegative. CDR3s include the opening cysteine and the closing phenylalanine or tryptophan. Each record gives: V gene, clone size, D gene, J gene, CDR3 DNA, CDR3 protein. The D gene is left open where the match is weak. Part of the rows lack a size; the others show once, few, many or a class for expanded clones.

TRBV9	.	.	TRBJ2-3	TGTGCCAGCAGCCTATTCTCAGGAGCGGCAGATACGCAGTATTTT	CASSLFSGAADTQYF
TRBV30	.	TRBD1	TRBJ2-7	TGTGCCTGGAGCGCGACAGGGGGTCTCTACGAGCAGTACTTC	CAWSATGGLYEQYF
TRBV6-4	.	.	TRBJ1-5	TGTGCCAGCAGTACTAACGTTGACAGGCTACCTTCCGGGCAGCCCCAGCATTTT	CASSTNVDRLPSGQPQHF
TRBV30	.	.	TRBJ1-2	TGTGCCTGGAGTGTACGGAGGACAGAATATGGCTACACCTTC	CAWSVRRTEYGYTF
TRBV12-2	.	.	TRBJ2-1	TGTGCAAGTCGCATAATGGGACTAGCGGGAGATGAGCAGTTCTTC	CASRIMGLAGDEQFF
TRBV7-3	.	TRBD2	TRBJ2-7	TGTGCCAGCAGCAACAGAGAGACTAGCAGCGAGCAGTACTTC	CASSNRETSSEQYF
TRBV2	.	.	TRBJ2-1	TGTGCCAGCAGTCCTGACAGATACCACAATGAGCAGTTCTTC	CASSPDRYHNEQFF
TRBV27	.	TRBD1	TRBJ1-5	TGTGCCAGCACCATCTTGGACAGGGGCAATCAGCCCCAGCATTTT	CASTILDRGNQPQHF
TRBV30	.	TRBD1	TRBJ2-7	TGTGCCTGGGGTTGGGGGACAGGGAGCCCCTACGAGCAGTACTTC	CAWGWGTGSPYEQYF
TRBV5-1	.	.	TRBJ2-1	TGCGCCAGCAGCTTGGCCCAGGGCTACAATGAGCAGTTCTTC	CASSLAQGYNEQFF
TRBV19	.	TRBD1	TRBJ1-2	TGTGCCAGTAGTGGCCCCTGGACAGGGAAAGGCGGCTACACCTTC	CASSGPWTGKGGYTF
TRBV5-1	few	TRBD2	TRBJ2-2	TGCGCCAGCAGCAACCCGACTAGCGGGGGGACCGGGGAGCTGTTTTTT	CASSNPTSGGTGELFF
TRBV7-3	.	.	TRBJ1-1	TGTGCCAGCAGCTTAGTCCGGGTGAGCATGCTGGAAGCTTTCTTT	CASSLVRVSMLEAFF
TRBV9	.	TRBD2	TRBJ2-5	TGTGCCAGCAGCGTAGAAGGACGGGGGGGCCACGAGACCCAGTACTTC	CASSVEGRGGHETQYF
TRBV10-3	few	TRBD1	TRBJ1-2	TGTGCCATCAGTGGGCGGACAGGCCGCTATGGCTACACCTTC	CAISGRTGRYGYTF
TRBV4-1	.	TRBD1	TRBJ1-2	TGCGCCAGCAGCCAAGACTCAGGGGGGATGGGCTATGGCTACACCTTC	CASSQDSGGMGYGYTF
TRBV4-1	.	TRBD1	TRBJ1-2	TGCGCCAGCAGCCACGACCAGACAGGGGGCGGCCCCTATGGCTACACCTTC	CASSHDQTGGGPYGYTF
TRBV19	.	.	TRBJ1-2	TGTGCCAGTAGTAGGCAGGCCTTGAACTATGGCTACACCTTC	CASSRQALNYGYTF
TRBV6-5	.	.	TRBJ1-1	TGTGCCAGCAGGTTGCGGGAGAGCGAGAACACTGAAGCTTTCTTT	CASRLRESENTEAFF
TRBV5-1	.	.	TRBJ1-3	TGCGCCAGCAGCCTGCAGGGTCCTGGAAACACCATATATTTT	CASSLQGPGNTIYF
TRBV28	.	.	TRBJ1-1	TGTGCCAGCAGTTTAGTCTGGCTTTCTAACACTGAAGCTTTCTTT	CASSLVWLSNTEAFF
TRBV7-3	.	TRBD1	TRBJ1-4	TGTGCCAGCAGCTTAACAGGGGGCTCTAATGAAAAACTGTTTTTT	CASSLTGGSNEKLFF
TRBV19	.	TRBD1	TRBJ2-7	TGTGCCAGTAGCGGACAGGGCGCCCCCTACGAGCAGTACTTC	CASSGQGAPYEQYF
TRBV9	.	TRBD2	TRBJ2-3	TGTGCCAGCAGCGGTAGCGGGGATGGGGATACGCAGTATTTT	CASSGSGDGDTQYF
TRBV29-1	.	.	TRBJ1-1	TGCAGCGTTAACAATCTGGGGAGGGGAGTCAGTACTGAAGCTTTCTTT	CSVNNLGRGVSTEAFF
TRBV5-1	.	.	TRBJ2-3	TGCGCCAGCAGCTTTTATAGCTTTGGGACAGATACGCAGTATTTT	CASSFYSFGTDTQYF
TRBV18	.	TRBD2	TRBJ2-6	TGTGCCAGCTCACCCCGCGGGGGACCGATAAGCTCTGGGGCCAACGTCCTGACTTTC	CASSPRGGPISSGANVLTF
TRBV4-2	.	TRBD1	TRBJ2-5	TGTGCCAGCAGAATGACAGGGGCAAATCGAGGGGAGACCCAGTACTTC	CASRMTGANRGETQYF
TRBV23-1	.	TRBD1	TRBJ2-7	TGCGCCAGCAGTCTGAGACCGGGACAGGGGGCTTCCGAGCAGTACTTC	CASSLRPGQGASEQYF
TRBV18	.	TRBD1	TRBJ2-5	TGTGCCAGCTCACCCCCCGGACAGGGTACCGGGGAGACCCAGTACTTC	CASSPPGQGTGETQYF
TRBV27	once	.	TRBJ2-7	TGTGCCAGCAGCCCCGGACGGCAGGGATACGAGCAGTACTTC	CASSPGRQGYEQYF
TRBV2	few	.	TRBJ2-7	TGTGCCACCAGTTCGGGCACGGGGTACGAGCAGTACTTC	CATSSGTGYEQYF
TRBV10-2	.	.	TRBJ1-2	TGCGCCACGGGCGCCGCCGATACAGGGACGGGCTACACCTTC	CATGAADTGTGYTF
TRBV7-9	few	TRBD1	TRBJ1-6	TGTGCCAGCAGCAGCCGACAGGGGGCAGGATCACCCCTCCACTTT	CASSSRQGAGSPLHF
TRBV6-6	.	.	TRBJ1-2	TGTGCCAGCAGTTACTCGAGGAACGCCGACTATGGCTACACCTTC	CASSYSRNADYGYTF
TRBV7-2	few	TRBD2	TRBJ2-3	TGTGCCAGCAGCTCTAGCGGTCTGGCCCTAAGCACAGATACGCAGTATTTT	CASSSSGLALSTDTQYF
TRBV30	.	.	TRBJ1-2	TGTGCCTGGAGTCGTGCAGGGGCGGGCTATGGCTACACCTTC	CAWSRAGAGYGYTF
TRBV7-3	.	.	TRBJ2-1	TGTGCCAGCAGCTTCAGGGTATCAGCGTCCTACAATGAGCAGTTCTTC	CASSFRVSASYNEQFF
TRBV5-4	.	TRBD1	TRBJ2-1	TGTGCCAGCAGTTTAACCGGGACAGGGTTGGTCAATGAGCAGTTCTTC	CASSLTGTGLVNEQFF
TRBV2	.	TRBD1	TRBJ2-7	TGTGCCAGCAGCTGGGACAGGGGCGAGCAGTACTTC	CASSWDRGEQYF
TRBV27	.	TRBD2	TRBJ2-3	TGTGCCAGCAGTTTGACTAGCGGGAGACGAGATACGCAGTATTTT	CASSLTSGRRDTQYF
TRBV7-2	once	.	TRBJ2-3	TGTGCCAGCAGCTTCAGACGGGGCACAGATACGCAGTATTTT	CASSFRRGTDTQYF
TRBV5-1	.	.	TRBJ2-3	TGCGCCAGCAGCTTGGATCCGGGAGCGAGGACAGATACGCAGTATTTT	CASSLDPGARTDTQYF